Listed below are T cell receptor beta chains from one sample, sequenced in a study of tumor-infiltrating lymphocytes in primary liver carcinoma. TCRdb used MiXCR to reprocess the multiplex PCR reads, holding one entry per CDR3 protein. The sample yields 25,000 to 30,000 distinct CDR3 sequences, approximately 78% seen once. Sequenced input: liver tumor tissue from sampling region 3. These receptors were collected from a man in his forties with primary liver carcinoma and hepatitis B virus infection. The CDR3 runs from the conserved cysteine through the conserved F or W. A D gene is named only where the DNA matches it firmly. Clone size is shown for a subset of rows, as once, few, many or a class of expanded clone.

clone_size: NA; v_call: TRBV11-2; j_call: TRBJ1-4; d_call: NA; cdr3_nt: TGTGCCAGCAACTTTGTGAGCAAGCTGTTTTTT; cdr3_aa: CASNFVSKLFF
clone_size: NA; v_call: TRBV28; j_call: TRBJ2-3; d_call: NA; cdr3_nt: TGTGCCAACAGTCCCCAGGGGGGAGAGAATAAGGATACGCAGTATTTT; cdr3_aa: CANSPQGGENKDTQYF
clone_size: NA; v_call: TRBV5-1; j_call: TRBJ2-3; d_call: NA; cdr3_nt: TGCGCCAGCAGGGGAGCGGCCACAGATATGCTGTATTTT; cdr3_aa: CASRGAATDMLYF
clone_size: NA; v_call: TRBV6-1; j_call: TRBJ2-7; d_call: NA; cdr3_nt: TGTGCCAGCAGCCTGGGGGGCAATAGCACGTACGAGCAGTACTTC; cdr3_aa: CASSLGGNSTYEQYF
clone_size: NA; v_call: TRBV29-1; j_call: TRBJ2-1; d_call: TRBD1; cdr3_nt: TGCAGCACTCGGACAGGGGGCGATGAGCAGTTCTTC; cdr3_aa: CSTRTGGDEQFF
clone_size: NA; v_call: TRBV11-2; j_call: TRBJ2-5; d_call: NA; cdr3_nt: TGTCCCAGCAGCCAAACCTCTGGCGGAGGGAAAGAGACCCAGTACTTC; cdr3_aa: CPSSQTSGGGKETQYF
clone_size: NA; v_call: TRBV11-2; j_call: TRBJ2-3; d_call: NA; cdr3_nt: TGTGCCAGCAGCTTAGAACTTTGCACAGATACGCACTATTTT; cdr3_aa: CASSLELCTDTHYF
clone_size: once; v_call: TRBV29-1; j_call: TRBJ2-1; d_call: TRBD1; cdr3_nt: TGCAGCGTTGTTGGACAGGGACCTTTCGATGAGCAGTTCTTC; cdr3_aa: CSVVGQGPFDEQFF
clone_size: NA; v_call: TRBV11-2; j_call: TRBJ2-5; d_call: TRBD2; cdr3_nt: TGTGCCTGCAGCATAACTCCTGGCGGGGGTAAAGAGACCCAGTACTTC; cdr3_aa: CACSITPGGGKETQYF
clone_size: few; v_call: TRBV12-3/TRBV12-4; j_call: TRBJ2-7; d_call: NA; cdr3_nt: TGTGCCAGCAGTTTAATAGGCTCCGGTAGTTCCTATGGGCAGTACTTC; cdr3_aa: CASSLIGSGSSYGQYF
clone_size: NA; v_call: TRBV5-1; j_call: TRBJ2-4; d_call: NA; cdr3_nt: TGCGTCAGCAGCTTGGCGAGATTAGACATTCAGTACTTC; cdr3_aa: CVSSLARLDIQYF
clone_size: NA; v_call: TRBV6-5; j_call: TRBJ1-6; d_call: NA; cdr3_nt: TGTGCCAGTAGTGGGATTGGGGATTCACCCCTCCAATTT; cdr3_aa: CASSGIGDSPLQF
clone_size: NA; v_call: TRBV10-3; j_call: TRBJ1-1; d_call: NA; cdr3_nt: TGTGCCATCGGTGAGGAGGACATCACTGAAGCTTTCTTT; cdr3_aa: CAIGEEDITEAFF
clone_size: NA; v_call: TRBV5-5; j_call: TRBJ2-6; d_call: TRBD1; cdr3_nt: TGTGCCTACAGCTTATGGACAGGGCTTGCTGAGGCCAACGCCCTGACTTTC; cdr3_aa: CAYSLWTGLAEANALTF
clone_size: few; v_call: TRBV4-3; j_call: TRBJ2-7; d_call: NA; cdr3_nt: TGCGCCAGCAGCCAAGATCGGGAGACTCTTTACGAGCAGTATTTC; cdr3_aa: CASSQDRETLYEQYF
clone_size: NA; v_call: TRBV4-3; j_call: TRBJ2-5; d_call: NA; cdr3_nt: TGCGCCAGCAGCCTGGTGTGCCAAGAGACACAGTACTTC; cdr3_aa: CASSLVCQETQYF
clone_size: few; v_call: TRBV29-1; j_call: TRBJ1-1; d_call: NA; cdr3_nt: TGCAGCGTTGGGGAGGGGAGCACTGAAGCTTTCTTT; cdr3_aa: CSVGEGSTEAFF
clone_size: NA; v_call: TRBV6-1; j_call: TRBJ1-2; d_call: NA; cdr3_nt: TGTGCCAGCAGTCCGGCAGGGGATGGCTGCACCTTC; cdr3_aa: CASSPAGDGCTF
clone_size: NA; v_call: TRBV6-6; j_call: TRBJ1-5; d_call: TRBD1; cdr3_nt: TGTGCCAGCAGGGACACAGGGGGCAATCAGCCCCAGCATTTT; cdr3_aa: CASRDTGGNQPQHF
clone_size: NA; v_call: TRBV25-1; j_call: TRBJ2-1; d_call: NA; cdr3_nt: TGTGCCAGCAGTCTGAAGGGGGGAGGGAGGGCGAGTGAGCAGTTCTTC; cdr3_aa: CASSLKGGGRASEQFF
clone_size: NA; v_call: TRBV5-4; j_call: TRBJ2-3; d_call: TRBD2; cdr3_nt: TGTGCCAGCAGCCCCTTACTGACTAGCGGGAGCACAGATAGGCAGTATTTT; cdr3_aa: CASSPLLTSGSTDRQYF
clone_size: NA; v_call: TRBV6-6; j_call: TRBJ2-1; d_call: TRBD2; cdr3_nt: TGTGCCAGCAGTTACCTCACTAGCGGGATGGCGAATAAGCAGTTCTTC; cdr3_aa: CASSYLTSGMANKQFF
clone_size: few; v_call: TRBV29-1; j_call: TRBJ2-5; d_call: NA; cdr3_nt: TGCAGCGTTGCCCTCTCCGGGACGGGACAGACCCAGTACTTC; cdr3_aa: CSVALSGTGQTQYF
clone_size: NA; v_call: TRBV4-2; j_call: TRBJ2-3; d_call: NA; cdr3_nt: TGTGCCGGCAGCCAAGGGAAGGGAGTGACAGATACGCACTATTTT; cdr3_aa: CAGSQGKGVTDTHYF
clone_size: NA; v_call: TRBV10-3; j_call: TRBJ2-3; d_call: NA; cdr3_nt: TGTGCCACCAGGCACACTAGTGGGGCTGGCACAGATACGCAGTATTTT; cdr3_aa: CATRHTSGAGTDTQYF
clone_size: NA; v_call: TRBV11-2; j_call: TRBJ2-1; d_call: TRBD2; cdr3_nt: TGTGCCAGCACCTTAGAGTTCCTAGCGGGAATGAGTGAGCAGTTCTTC; cdr3_aa: CASTLEFLAGMSEQFF
clone_size: once; v_call: TRBV6-1; j_call: TRBJ1-2; d_call: NA; cdr3_nt: TGTGCCAGCTGTGAATGGATCCATGGCTACACCTTC; cdr3_aa: CASCEWIHGYTF
clone_size: NA; v_call: TRBV29-1; j_call: TRBJ2-3; d_call: TRBD2; cdr3_nt: TGCAGCGTTTTAGGGACTAGCGGTTTCACAGATACGCAGTATTTT; cdr3_aa: CSVLGTSGFTDTQYF
clone_size: NA; v_call: TRBV5-4; j_call: TRBJ2-1; d_call: NA; cdr3_nt: TGTACCAGCAACCCCTCCGCCTTATCCTACAATGAGCAGTTCTTC; cdr3_aa: CTSNPSALSYNEQFF
clone_size: NA; v_call: TRBV24-1; j_call: TRBJ2-1; d_call: NA; cdr3_nt: TGTGCCACCAGTGATTCCGCCGGGACAAGTTACGATGAGCACTTCTTC; cdr3_aa: CATSDSAGTSYDEHFF
clone_size: NA; v_call: TRBV12-3/TRBV12-4; j_call: TRBJ2-7; d_call: TRBD1; cdr3_nt: TGTGCCAGCAGTTTACTAGGGGGCCGAGGTAGAGAGCTCTACTTC; cdr3_aa: CASSLLGGRGRELYF
clone_size: NA; v_call: TRBV6-5; j_call: TRBJ1-1; d_call: NA; cdr3_nt: TGTGCCAGCTGTTATTCAGGGACTAACAGTGAAGCTTTCTTT; cdr3_aa: CASCYSGTNSEAFF
clone_size: NA; v_call: TRBV4-2; j_call: TRBJ2-7; d_call: TRBD2; cdr3_nt: TGTGCCAGCAGCCAGGCGACTAGCGGGGTCTCCTACGAGCAGTACTTC; cdr3_aa: CASSQATSGVSYEQYF
clone_size: NA; v_call: TRBV5-5; j_call: TRBJ2-1; d_call: NA; cdr3_nt: TGTGCCGGCAGCTTGGTTCCCGGACGGTATAATGAGCAATTCTTC; cdr3_aa: CAGSLVPGRYNEQFF
clone_size: once; v_call: TRBV4-1; j_call: TRBJ1-6; d_call: TRBD1; cdr3_nt: TGCACCAGCGGTCACCACCTACAGGGGGCGGATTCACCCCTCCACTTT; cdr3_aa: CTSGHHLQGADSPLHF
clone_size: NA; v_call: TRBV11-2; j_call: TRBJ2-3; d_call: TRBD2; cdr3_nt: TGTGCCAGTAGCATCGGGACTAGCGGCACAGACACGCAGTATTTT; cdr3_aa: CASSIGTSGTDTQYF
clone_size: NA; v_call: TRBV7-9; j_call: TRBJ1-2; d_call: NA; cdr3_nt: TGTGCCAACAACCCCGAGGGCAGGTTGTCCCAGTATGGCTACACCTTC; cdr3_aa: CANNPEGRLSQYGYTF
clone_size: many; v_call: TRBV28; j_call: TRBJ2-5; d_call: TRBD2; cdr3_nt: TGTGCCAGCAGTACACCAATAGCGGGGGGAGAGACCCAGTACTTC; cdr3_aa: CASSTPIAGGETQYF
clone_size: NA; v_call: TRBV5-1; j_call: TRBJ1-2; d_call: NA; cdr3_nt: TGCGCCAGCAGATTCGGCGGGGGACGACGTGGCTACACCTTT; cdr3_aa: CASRFGGGRRGYTF
clone_size: NA; v_call: TRBV11-1; j_call: TRBJ2-7; d_call: NA; cdr3_nt: TGTGCCAGCAGGTTAACAGCCTGGAGATCAACGGGCAAGCAGTACTTC; cdr3_aa: CASRLTAWRSTGKQYF
clone_size: medium-sized; v_call: TRBV4-2; j_call: TRBJ2-5; d_call: TRBD1; cdr3_nt: TGTGCCAGCAGCCAAGGACAGGGTGGGGAGACCCAGTACTTC; cdr3_aa: CASSQGQGGETQYF
clone_size: NA; v_call: TRBV5-1; j_call: TRBJ1-2; d_call: NA; cdr3_nt: TGCGCTAGCAGTTCGACCAACACTATCGGTTACACCTTC; cdr3_aa: CASSSTNTIGYTF
clone_size: NA; v_call: TRBV11-2; j_call: TRBJ2-7; d_call: NA; cdr3_nt: TGTACCAGCAACTGGAGAGTAGACGAGCAGTACTTC; cdr3_aa: CTSNWRVDEQYF
clone_size: NA; v_call: TRBV11-2; j_call: TRBJ2-3; d_call: NA; cdr3_nt: TGTGCCAGCAGCCGACAACCCATCAAGCCCGCAGATACGCAGAATTTT; cdr3_aa: CASSRQPIKPADTQNF
clone_size: NA; v_call: TRBV11-2; j_call: TRBJ2-5; d_call: NA; cdr3_nt: TGTATCAGCAGCTTAGCAAGGCTAGCCCTGGGAAAAAAAGAGACCCAGTACTTC; cdr3_aa: CISSLARLALGKKETQYF
clone_size: NA; v_call: TRBV5-1; j_call: TRBJ2-3; d_call: NA; cdr3_nt: TGCGCCAGCAGACCTAGCGCGGGATCGATCGGCGTTACGCAGTATTTT; cdr3_aa: CASRPSAGSIGVTQYF
clone_size: NA; v_call: TRBV6-1; j_call: TRBJ2-6; d_call: NA; cdr3_nt: TGTGCCAGCAGTGAAGGACTGGCCTTTGGCGGGGCCAACGTCCTGACTTTC; cdr3_aa: CASSEGLAFGGANVLTF
clone_size: NA; v_call: TRBV11-2; j_call: TRBJ2-5; d_call: TRBD2; cdr3_nt: TGTGCCAGCAGCTTAGTATGCGGGAGACAGGAGACCCAGTACTTC; cdr3_aa: CASSLVCGRQETQYF
clone_size: NA; v_call: TRBV6-5; j_call: TRBJ2-7; d_call: TRBD2; cdr3_nt: TGTGCCAGCAGTTACTCGACCAGCGGGAGCTCGGTTTACGACCAGTGCTTC; cdr3_aa: CASSYSTSGSSVYDQCF
clone_size: NA; v_call: TRBV4-1; j_call: TRBJ1-5; d_call: NA; cdr3_nt: TGCGCCAGCAGCCAAGAAGTCGCGGACGTGGTTATGCCCCAGCATTTT; cdr3_aa: CASSQEVADVVMPQHF